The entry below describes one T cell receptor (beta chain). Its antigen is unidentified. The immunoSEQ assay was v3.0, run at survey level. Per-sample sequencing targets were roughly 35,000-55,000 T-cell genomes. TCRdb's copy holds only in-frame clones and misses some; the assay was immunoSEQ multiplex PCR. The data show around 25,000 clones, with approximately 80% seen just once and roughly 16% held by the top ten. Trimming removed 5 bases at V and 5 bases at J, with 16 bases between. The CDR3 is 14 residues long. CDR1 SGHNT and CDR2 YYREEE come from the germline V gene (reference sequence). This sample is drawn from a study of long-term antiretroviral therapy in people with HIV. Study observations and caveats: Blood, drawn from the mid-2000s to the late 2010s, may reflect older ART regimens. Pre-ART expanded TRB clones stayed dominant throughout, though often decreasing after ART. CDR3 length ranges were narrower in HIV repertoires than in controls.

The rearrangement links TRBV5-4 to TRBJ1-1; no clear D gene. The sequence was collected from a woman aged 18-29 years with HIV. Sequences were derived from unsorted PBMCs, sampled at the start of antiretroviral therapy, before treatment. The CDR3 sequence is CASSFPGMRTEAFF. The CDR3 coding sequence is TGTGCCAGCAGTTTTCCCGGTATGCGGACTGAAGCTTTCTTT.